Below, 9 T cell receptor beta chains from the same sample are listed, as sequenced in a study of identifying expanded T cells in peripheral blood. The table came from immunoSEQ multiplex PCR; TCRdb's copy has only in-frame clones and leaves some out. This table has some 81,000 clones, about four fifths appearing once. Sequencing input: blood. The receptors stem from a person aged 18 to 70 in good health.

The chain combines TRBV5-1 with TRBJ2-3; D gene ambiguous. The CDR3 is 13 residues long. Trimming removed 4 bases at V and 5 bases at J, with 11 bases between. In germline, CDR1 is SGHRS, CDR2 YFSETQ. CDR3 loop: CASSREAGDTQYF. In nucleotides, the CDR3 is TGCGCCAGCAGCCGCGAGGCCGGAGATACGCAGTATTTT.

The gene calls are TRBV6-5 and TRBJ2-7; D is uncertain. CDR1 and CDR2 from the germline V gene are MNHEY and SVGAGI. V shed 4 bases and J shed 4 bases, with 14 bases lying between them. The CDR3 consists of 14 residues. The CDR3 region has the DNA TGTGCCAGCAGTTCCCCAGGCCGGTTATACGAGCAGTACTTC. It codes for CASSSPGRLYEQYF.

This chain links TRBV6-5 with TRBJ2-2; D remains ambiguous. The germline V gene encodes CDR1 MNHEY and CDR2 SVGAGI. This CDR3 comprises 12 residues. Trimming removed 5 bases from V and 2 bases from J, with 3 bases in between. The CDR3 bases are TGTGCCAGCAGTCGAAACACCGGGGAGCTGTTTTTT. Its protein product is CASSRNTGELFF.

The rearrangement uses TRBV4-1 and TRBJ2-7, with 7 bases matching TRBD2. The CDR3 length is 16 residues. Germline-derived CDR1 and CDR2 are MGHRA and YSYEKL. The trim removed 0 bases at V and 8 bases at J, leaving 13 bases unmatched. CDR3 sequence: CASSQDRASGGPKQYF. The CDR3 coding sequence is TGCGCCAGCAGCCAAGATCGGGCTAGCGGAGGGCCAAAGCAGTACTTC.

This clone was detected only once. The CDR3 sequence is CSAIRGTGGEQYF. Here the CDR3 DNA reads TGCAGCGCCATCCGTGGGACAGGGGGAGAGCAGTACTTC. The genes are TRBV29-1 and TRBJ2-7; 11 bases map to TRBD1. V lost 7 bases to trimming and J lost 7 bases; unmatched junction nucleotides: 9. Germline CDR1 is SQVTM and CDR2 is ANQGSEA. CDR3 length equals 13 residues.

V is TRBV9 and J is TRBJ2-4, with D maybe TRBD2 (5 bases). The germline CDR1 and CDR2 sequences are SGDLS and YYNGEE. V shed 0 bases and J shed 0 bases, with 13 bases lying between them. The CDR3 contains 17 residues. CDR3 in amino acids: CASSVGPDFLAKNIQYF. The CDR3 DNA reads as TGTGCCAGCAGCGTAGGGCCGGACTTCTTAGCCAAAAACATTCAGTACTTC.

The genes are TRBV29-1 and TRBJ1-1; D possibly corresponds to TRBD1 (6 bases). From germline, CDR1 is SQVTM and CDR2 ANQGSEA. CDR3 size: 14 residues. The CDR3: CTLTRGRLNTEAFF. The CDR3 nucleotides are TGCACCCTGACTAGGGGGAGATTGAACACTGAAGCTTTCTTT.

This chain links TRBV6-6 with TRBJ2-1; weak D call: TRBD1 (5 bases). Germline V CDR1 and CDR2: MNHNY, SVGAGI (reference sequence). The CDR3 spans 14 residues. V lost 6 bases to trimming and J lost 6 bases, with 15 bases between them. CDR3 coding DNA: TGTGCCAGCAGCGGCAGGGCTGGCGGCAATGAGCAGTTCTTC. Translation: CASSGRAGGNEQFF.

CDR3 bases: TGTGCCAGCAGCTTGGCTAGGGACCGCAATCAGCCCCAGCATTTT. It specifies CASSLARDRNQPQHF. The genes are TRBV5-4 and TRBJ1-5, with a tentative D call TRBD1 (5 bases). Germline-derived CDR1 and CDR2 are SGHNT and YYREEE (reference sequence). The CDR3 has 15 amino acids. V lost 0 bases and J lost 2, with 9 bases in between.